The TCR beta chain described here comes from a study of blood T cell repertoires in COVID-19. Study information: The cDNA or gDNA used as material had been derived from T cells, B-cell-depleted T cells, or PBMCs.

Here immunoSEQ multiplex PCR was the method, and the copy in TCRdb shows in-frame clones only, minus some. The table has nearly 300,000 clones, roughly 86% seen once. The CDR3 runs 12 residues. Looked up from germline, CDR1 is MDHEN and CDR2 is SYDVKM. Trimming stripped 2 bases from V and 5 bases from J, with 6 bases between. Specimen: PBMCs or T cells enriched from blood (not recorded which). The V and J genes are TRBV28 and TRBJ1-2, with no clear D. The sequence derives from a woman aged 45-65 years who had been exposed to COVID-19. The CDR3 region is CASSLGPYGYTF. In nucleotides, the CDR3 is TGTGCCAGCAGTTTAGGGCCATATGGCTACACCTTC.